These T cell receptor beta chains were read from a single sample in a study of beta chain features in type 1 diabetes. The protocol was immunoSEQ multiplex PCR, while the TCRdb copy is restricted to in-frame clones and leaves out a portion. The sample shows almost 350,000 clones, 6.5% to 10% of them seen only once. What was sequenced was central memory CD4+ T cells from blood. Source of these receptors: a young woman in good health. Both conserved end residues are part of each CDR3. D genes are given only for firm matches.

v_gene: TRBV25-1; j_gene: TRBJ1-1; d_gene: .; CDR3aa: CASSAPSQRAAGEAFF
v_gene: TRBV4-1; j_gene: TRBJ2-2; d_gene: TRBD1; CDR3aa: CASSFGQGPGELFF
v_gene: TRBV5-6; j_gene: TRBJ1-2; d_gene: .; CDR3aa: CASSLPGTFGDGYTF
v_gene: TRBV7-9; j_gene: TRBJ2-7; d_gene: .; CDR3aa: CASSQTEYEQYF
v_gene: TRBV7-8; j_gene: TRBJ2-5; d_gene: .; CDR3aa: CASSLLGGEETQYF
v_gene: TRBV7-2; j_gene: TRBJ2-5; d_gene: TRBD2; CDR3aa: CASSDLPTSGSQETQYF
v_gene: TRBV5-1; j_gene: TRBJ2-2; d_gene: TRBD1; CDR3aa: CASSYGDRGISGELFF
v_gene: TRBV27; j_gene: TRBJ2-5; d_gene: TRBD2; CDR3aa: CASSIREGQETQYF
v_gene: TRBV4-1; j_gene: TRBJ2-5; d_gene: TRBD2; CDR3aa: CASSQPGLAQETQYF
v_gene: TRBV28; j_gene: TRBJ2-1; d_gene: .; CDR3aa: CACRSGGLGNEQFF
v_gene: TRBV28; j_gene: TRBJ2-7; d_gene: .; CDR3aa: CASSPWTGNHEQYF
v_gene: TRBV13; j_gene: TRBJ2-3; d_gene: .; CDR3aa: CASSFRPADTQYF
v_gene: TRBV6-5; j_gene: TRBJ1-1; d_gene: .; CDR3aa: CASRHDRSTEAFF
v_gene: TRBV27; j_gene: TRBJ2-1; d_gene: TRBD2; CDR3aa: CASSRNGLAANEQFF
v_gene: TRBV6-6; j_gene: TRBJ2-3; d_gene: .; CDR3aa: CASSLGAPPDTQYF
v_gene: TRBV4-2; j_gene: TRBJ2-7; d_gene: .; CDR3aa: CASSQDGGGYEQYF
v_gene: TRBV7-9; j_gene: .; d_gene: .; CDR3aa: CASSPDYREQYF
v_gene: TRBV29-1; j_gene: TRBJ2-3; d_gene: TRBD2; CDR3aa: CSVAPRGVKRGSTDTQYF
v_gene: TRBV9; j_gene: TRBJ2-1; d_gene: .; CDR3aa: CASSVGGRADYNEQFF
v_gene: TRBV6-6; j_gene: TRBJ2-7; d_gene: .; CDR3aa: CASSHQRGEQYF
v_gene: TRBV19; j_gene: TRBJ1-1; d_gene: TRBD1; CDR3aa: CASSSWTGLAEAFF
v_gene: TRBV11-2; j_gene: TRBJ1-2; d_gene: .; CDR3aa: CASSFSGGGTAGNIYTF